This entry lists 15 T cell receptor beta chains sequenced from one sample in a study of glioma-infiltrating T cells after dendritic cell vaccination (TCRdb year 2016). Receptor amplification or capture employed the immunoSEQ multiplex PCR assay. TCRdb stores this immuneACCESS table with in-frame sequences only. Part of the clones is absent; in the studies checked, under half of the shortfall reflects unresolved V genes, and no reason is known for the rest. Here the sample has 95,000 to 110,000 clones; roughly four fifths occur a single time. The ten largest clones capture approximately 12% of the sample. This specimen was blood, taken before dendritic cell vaccination. The receptors stem from a human donor with glioblastoma.

The V gene is TRBV5-1, the J gene TRBJ1-4, with D perhaps matching TRBD1 (6 bases). Germline V gene data show CDR1 as SGHRS and CDR2 as YFSETQ. Trimming left V 5 bases short and J 5 bases short, with 16 bases between. CDR3 length equals 15 residues. This CDR3 is CASRGAGTFNEKLFF. CDR3 nucleotides: TGCGCCAGCAGGGGGGCCGGGACCTTCAATGAAAAACTGTTTTTT.

This clone has only one observation. The chain links TRBV9 to TRBJ2-2; a possible D gene is TRBD2 (5 bases). This CDR3 is 17 amino acids long. V was trimmed by 0 bases and J by 2 bases, leaving 14 bases between them. Germline lookup yields CDR1 SGDLS and CDR2 YYNGEE. The CDR3 sequence is CASSVGSLGSNTGELFF. The CDR3 nucleotides are TGTGCCAGCAGCGTAGGGTCCTTAGGGAGCAACACCGGGGAGCTGTTTTTT. The variable domain in full, completed from reference TRBV9 and TRBJ2-2, reads DSGVTQTPKHLITATGQRVTLRCSPRSGDLSVYWYQQSLDQGLQFLIQYYNGEERAKGNILERFSAQQFPDLHSELNLSSLELGDSALYFCASSVGSLGSNTGELFFGEGSRLTVL.

A few counts support this clone. The genes are TRBV10-3 and TRBJ1-2, with D possibly being TRBD1 (6 bases). V lost 6 bases and J 0 bases, leaving 17 bases between the germline ends. The CDR3 has 16 amino acids. Germline CDR1 is ENHRY and CDR2 is SYGVKD. The CDR3 DNA is TGTGCCATCAGGGATTGGACAGACCGAACTAACTATGGCTACACCTTC. Its translation is CAIRDWTDRTNYGYTF.

The chain carries TRBV5-1 and TRBJ2-3; 8 bases match TRBD1. V was clipped by 0 bases and J by 5 bases; unmatched bases: 11. The germline CDR1 and CDR2 sequences are SGHRS and YFSETQ. There are 17 residues in the CDR3. The CDR3 bases are TGCGCCAGCAGCTTGGAAGAGGCAGGGGGCGGTAAAGATACGCAGTATTTT. Its translation: CASSLEEAGGGKDTQYF.

This clone appeared once. The chain carries TRBV2 and TRBJ2-7, with 8 positions matching TRBD2. Germline CDR1 is SNHLY and CDR2 is FYNNEI. This CDR3 has 13 amino acids. The ends lost 2 bases at V and 3 bases at J; junction bases unmatched: 0. The CDR3 sequence: CASSESGGYEQYF. DNA of the CDR3: TGTGCCAGCAGTGAAAGCGGGGGCTACGAGCAGTACTTC.

This CDR3 is CASTRDTAGGYEQYF. CDR3 bases: TGTGCCAGTACCCGAGACACGGCGGGGGGGTACGAGCAGTACTTC. V is TRBV19 and J is TRBJ2-7; 9 bases match TRBD2. Germline V CDR1 and CDR2: LNHDA, SQIVND (reference sequence). The ends lost 7 bases at V and 4 bases at J; junction bases unmatched: 11. The CDR3 has 15 amino acids.

The J gene is TRBJ1-1, the V gene TRBV19; D perhaps matches TRBD1 (6 bases). CDR1 and CDR2 (germline): LNHDA, SQIVND (reference sequence). Trimming shortened V by 7 bases and J by 4 bases, and 19 bases separated the two germline ends. The CDR3 is 15 amino acids. The CDR3 DNA reads TGTGCCAGTACCCAAGGGGCAGGGGTCTTCACTGAAGCTTTCTTT. It encodes CASTQGAGVFTEAFF.

The count of this clone is one. The chain employs TRBV7-9 and TRBJ2-5; 14 nucleotides align to TRBD2. Germline CDR1 reads SEHNR; CDR2 reads FQNEAQ (reference sequence). This CDR3 has 17 residues. The J segment lost 5 bases and the V segment lost 4 bases, leaving 9 bases of the junction unmatched. DNA of the CDR3: TGTGCCAGCAGCTCTCGACTAGCGGGGGGGCTGATGGAGACCCAGTACTTC. Its protein is CASSSRLAGGLMETQYF.

This chain uses TRBV4-3 with TRBJ2-2, with a weak D call TRBD1 (5 bases). Germline CDR1 reads LGHNA; CDR2 reads YSLEER. V gave up 2 bases and J gave up 0 bases, with 13 bases separating them. This CDR3 region has 17 residues. The CDR3 is CASSQHEQASNTGELFF. CDR3 coding DNA: TGCGCCAGCAGCCAACATGAACAGGCGTCGAACACCGGGGAGCTGTTTTTT.

The chain uses TRBV7-9 and TRBJ2-2; weak D call: TRBD2 (6 bases). The V end was cut by 0 bases, the J end by 4 bases, with 21 bases between. The CDR3 contains 19 residues. CDR1 is SEHNR, CDR2 FQNEAQ, per germline (reference sequence). CDR3 protein: CASSLALGSLRGGTGELFF. CDR3 DNA: TGTGCCAGCAGCTTAGCGCTAGGGTCCCTCCGGGGAGGCACCGGGGAGCTGTTTTTT.

The V and J genes are TRBV5-1 and TRBJ1-2; the match to TRBD1 covers 7 bases. With 0 bases clipped from V and 2 bases from J, the junction kept 7 bases outside the gene matches. The CDR3 consists of 16 residues. Germline lookup yields CDR1 SGHRS and CDR2 YFSETQ. CDR3 DNA sequence: TGCGCCAGCAGCTTGGAGGCGACAGGGTTGAACTATGGCTACACCTTC. Translated, it gives CASSLEATGLNYGYTF.

The CDR3 protein is CASSLPTGDTGELFF. The CDR3 DNA is TGCGCCAGCAGCTTGCCGACGGGGGACACCGGGGAGCTGTTTTTT. V is TRBV5-1 and J is TRBJ2-2; a possible D gene is TRBD2 (6 bases). Germline assignment: CDR1 SGHRS and CDR2 YFSETQ. The CDR3 sequence is 15 residues long. Trimming left V 1 base short and J 3 bases short, with 10 bases between.

This rearrangement joins TRBV11-3 to TRBJ2-1; TRBD2 matches at 12 bases. The CDR3 consists of 18 residues. V was pared by 0 bases and J by 8 bases, with 11 bases of the junction left unmatched. Germline CDR1 SGHNT, CDR2 YENEEA. The CDR3 protein is CASSLEGSSGGESYEQFF. DNA for the CDR3: TGTGCCAGCAGCTTAGAAGGGTCTAGCGGGGGGGAAAGCTATGAGCAGTTCTTC.

The chain carries TRBV6-5 and TRBJ2-4, with 12 bases identical to TRBD1. V was pared by 2 bases and J by 9 bases, with 2 bases of the junction left unmatched. Germline V gives CDR1 MNHEY, CDR2 SVGAGI. CDR3 length: 14 amino acids. CDR3 bases: TGTGCCAGCAGTTACGGGACAGGGGGCTTCATTCAGTACTTC. This encodes CASSYGTGGFIQYF.

The chain employs TRBV19 and TRBJ1-5, with a tentative D call TRBD1 (5 bases). CDR1 is LNHDA, CDR2 SQIVND, per germline (reference sequence). The germline V and J ends were trimmed by 5 bases and 9 bases, with 23 bases remaining between them. This CDR3 comprises 16 residues. The CDR3 nucleotides read TGTGCCAGTAGTTTAGGGATGGGGCAGGGATGGTGGCCCCAGCATTTT. Translation gives CASSLGMGQGWWPQHF. The full variable domain, rest sourced from reference TRBV19 and TRBJ1-5, is DGGITQSPKYLFRKEGQNVTLSCEQNLNHDAMYWYRQDPGQGLRLIYYSQIVNDFQKGDIAEGYSVSREKKESFPLTVTSAQKNPTAFYLCASSLGMGQGWWPQHFGDGTRLSIL.